This T cell receptor beta chain is from a study of cytomegalovirus exposure and HLA in healthy donors. Findings of the study overall: Across donors, presence/absence analyses took sequencing depth to be roughly uniform.

As regards this clone: Its matching antigen is unknown.

It was with 60 Vbeta and 13 Jbeta primers that the PCR ran. The repertoire was sequenced with immunoSEQ multiplex PCR; TCRdb's copy has only in-frame clones and lacks some. The sample contains roughly 150,000 clones, 75% to 90% of which appear only once. The CDR3 has 13 amino acids. From germline, CDR1 is ENHRY and CDR2 SYGVKD. V lost 11 bases, J lost 4 bases, and 6 bases stayed unmatched. The TCR was taken from a male donor in good health and CMV-seronegative. J is TRBJ2-5 and V is TRBV10-3, with 11 positions matching TRBD1. Sequencing input: PBMCs. The DNA for the CDR3 is TGTGCCGTCCGGGACAGGGGGTCAGAGACCCAGTACTTC. Protein sequence: CAVRDRGSETQYF.